This TCR beta chain is drawn from a study of OX40 agonist ivuxolimab in advanced cancers. The investigators sampled blood at baseline, at cycle 4 day 1, and at cycle 7 day 1. Generated by immunoSEQ multiplex PCR, the TCRdb table keeps only in-frame clones and is missing some. This table has some 100,000 clones, approximately 90% appearing once. The input for sequencing was CD4+ or CD8+ T cells sorted from blood, taken in a trial of the OX40 agonist ivuxolimab. The clonotype originates from an adult with an advanced solid tumor such as melanoma, head and neck, liver or kidney cancer.

CDR3 protein: CASSRGLAAVRGSADTQYF. The CDR3 DNA reads as TGTGCCAGCAGCCGCGGGCTAGCGGCTGTGAGGGGGTCGGCAGATACGCAGTATTTT. V is TRBV5-5 and J is TRBJ2-3; D possibly corresponds to TRBD2 (7 bases). The germline gives CDR1 SGHKS, CDR2 YYEKEE (reference sequence). With 4 bases removed from V and 4 bases from J, the gap between germline ends came to 28 bases. This CDR3 has 19 amino acids.